This T cell receptor beta chain came from a study of T cell repertoires in cytomegalovirus infection. Overall study results and limits: CMV carriers with the relevant HLA were identified by cumulative public TCR beta family frequency.

One entry per CDR3 protein results from TCRdb running MiXCR on the reads. The profile shows around 740,000 distinct CDR3 sequences, 35% to 45% of them singletons. This clonotype was observed a handful of times. What it binds is not known. The specimen was PBMCs. The receptor's source is a human donor in good health (CMV status not recorded). Some clones in this sample may be carry-over from other donors' samples.

The CDR3 sequence is CASSITGGYTGELFF. The CDR3 region has the DNA TGTGCCAGTAGTATAACGGGAGGGTATACCGGGGAGCTGTTTTTT. J is TRBJ2-2 and V is TRBV19; TRBD2 matches at 8 bases. Germline V gives CDR1 LNHDA, CDR2 SQIVND (reference sequence). The CDR3 has 15 amino acids. With V trimmed by 2 bases and J by 5 bases, 4 bases remained unmatched.